A selection of T cell receptor beta chains follows, all from one sample in a study of T cell responses to AZD1222 COVID-19 vaccine. Only in-frame clones appear in the TCRdb table, and some are missing; sequencing was by immunoSEQ multiplex PCR. The sample lists over 75,000 clones; approximately 90% were seen once. This sample comprised peripheral blood, obtained on day 0 of AZD1222 vaccination. These receptors originate from an adult in good health. Both conserved end residues are part of each CDR3. A D gene is named only where the DNA matches it firmly. The listing skips clone size in some rows; elsewhere it reads once, few, many or a size class.

TRBJ1-2 - TRBV19 - TGTGCCAGTAGTATTATTGATGGGGCGGGAGGAGGCTACACCTTC CASSIIDGAGGGYTF
TRBJ1-1 - TRBV19 - TGTGCCAGTAATATAGCGGACATGAACACTGAAGCTTTCTTT CASNIADMNTEAFF
TRBJ2-6 - TRBV6-5 TRBD1 TGTGCCAGCAGTTACGAAGGGGGCGAGGGGGCCAACGTCCTGACTTTC CASSYEGGEGANVLTF
TRBJ2-1 - TRBV5-4 TRBD2 TGTGCCAGCAGCTTGGGCGGGACTAGCGGGTACAATGAGCAGTTCTTC CASSLGGTSGYNEQFF
TRBJ1-5 - TRBV1 - TGCACCAGCAGCCAGCAGACAGGGGAGAGTTGCAATCAGCCCCAGCATTTT CTSSQQTGESCNQPQHF
TRBJ1-3 - TRBV29-1 - TGCAGCGTCGCCGAGTTGAGCTCTGGAAACACCATATATTTT CSVAELSSGNTIYF
TRBJ1-4 - TRBV10-3 - TGTGCCACCTGGAGAGGGATTACCTCTGGTGAAAAACTGTTTTTT CATWRGITSGEKLFF
TRBJ1-3 - TRBV14 - TGTGCCAGCAGCCGCTACAGGACCTCTGGAAACACCATATATTTT CASSRYRTSGNTIYF
TRBJ1-1 once TRBV5-4 - TGTGCCAGCAGCAAGCCGCCGGGACAGAACACTGAAGCTTTCTTT CASSKPPGQNTEAFF
TRBJ2-5 - TRBV24-1 TRBD1 TGTGCCACCAGTGCCAATGACAGGGGGCTGGGAGAGACCCAGTACTTC CATSANDRGLGETQYF
TRBJ2-2 - TRBV9 - TGTGCCAGCAGCGTAGAACAGGGCCCTGCCGGGGAGCTGTTTTTT CASSVEQGPAGELFF
TRBJ2-7 - TRBV3-1/TRBV3-2 TRBD2 TGTGCCAGCAGCCCGCCGATGGGCGGGGGGCCTAACCCGTACGAGCAGTACTTC CASSPPMGGGPNPYEQYF
TRBJ1-4 - TRBV27 - TGTGCCAGCAGTTCCCGCCCGGGGACTGCCGGGGATGAAAAACTGTTTTTT CASSSRPGTAGDEKLFF
TRBJ1-1 - TRBV27 - TGTGCCAGCAGAACAGAGCGGGGGGTAATGAACACTGAAGCTTTCTTT CASRTERGVMNTEAFF
TRBJ1-2 - TRBV6-5 - TGTGCCAGCAGGGACACCCCCTATGGCTACACCTTC CASRDTPYGYTF
TRBJ1-6 - TRBV6-5 - TGTGCCAGCAGACCCGGGTCGAATTCACCCCTCCACTTT CASRPGSNSPLHF
TRBJ2-1 - TRBV7-2 - TGTGCCAGCAGCGTCGACAGTAGGGGCGGGCAGTTCTTC CASSVDSRGGQFF
TRBJ2-2 - TRBV29-1 TRBD2 TGCAGCGTTGTCCCTAGCGGGAGGGGCGGGGAGCTGTTTTTT CSVVPSGRGGELFF
TRBJ2-5 - TRBV3-1/TRBV3-2 - TGTGCCAGCAGCCACAAAGAGACCCAGTACTTC CASSHKETQYF
TRBJ2-1 - TRBV30 - TGTGCCTGGAGGGTCCGGGACGGACCCAAGCAGTTCTTC CAWRVRDGPKQFF
TRBJ2-7 - TRBV18 TRBD1 TGTGCCAGCTCACCACTCGCCCGGACAGGGCAATCCTACGAGCAGTACTTC CASSPLARTGQSYEQYF
TRBJ1-6 - TRBV7-2 - TGTGCCAGCAGCCTCCGAGGGGTAAATTCACCCCTCCACTTT CASSLRGVNSPLHF
TRBJ1-3 - TRBV3-1/TRBV3-2 - TGTGCCAGCAGCCATTGGGGATCTTCGGGGGTTGAGAACACCATATATTTT CASSHWGSSGVENTIYF
TRBJ1-5 - TRBV5-5 - TGTGCCAGCAGCTTGTCGGGGCTTCAGCCCCAGCATTTT CASSLSGLQPQHF
TRBJ1-1 - TRBV27 - TGTGCCAGCAGTAAATTCGCCCCAGGGGTCTTGGGCACTGAAGCTTTCTTT CASSKFAPGVLGTEAFF
TRBJ2-2 - TRBV28 - TGTGCCAGCAGTTCTTGGAGCACCGGGGAGCTGTTTTTT CASSSWSTGELFF
TRBJ2-5 - TRBV3-1/TRBV3-2 - TGTGCCAGCAGCCAAACGCTGTCAGCCGGACTTTACTTC CASSQTLSAGLYF
TRBJ1-2 - TRBV19 - TGTGCCAGTAGGCAGGCATCTAACTATGGCTACACCTTC CASRQASNYGYTF
TRBJ2-2 - TRBV18 TRBD1 TGTGCCAGCTCGCAGTCGGGACAGGGGACCGGGGAGCTGTTTTTT CASSQSGQGTGELFF
TRBJ1-3 - TRBV5-1 - TGCGCCAGCAGCTTGAGCTCTGGAAACACCATATATTTT CASSLSSGNTIYF
TRBJ1-1 - TRBV30 - TGTGCCTGGAGCGGAAAGCAGGGCGATAAGGAAGCTTTCTTT CAWSGKQGDKEAFF
TRBJ2-7 - TRBV18 TRBD1 TGTGCCAGCTCACCAGGGCAGGGGGCCTACGAGCAGTACTTC CASSPGQGAYEQYF
TRBJ1-4 - TRBV3-1/TRBV3-2 TRBD1 TGTGCCAGCGGAGTTAACCCAGGGGGCACTAATGAAAAACTGTTTTTT CASGVNPGGTNEKLFF
TRBJ1-4 - TRBV18 TRBD1 TGTGCCAGCTCACCCCCGGGACAGCCTAATGAAAAACTGTTTTTT CASSPPGQPNEKLFF
TRBJ2-7 - TRBV10-2 - TGCGCCAGCAGGGGGGGCGGGAGAGGCAACGAGCAGTACTTC CASRGGGRGNEQYF
TRBJ1-1 - TRBV6-5 TRBD1 TGTGCCAGCAGCACAGACAGGGGGAACACTGAAGCTTTCTTT CASSTDRGNTEAFF
TRBJ1-3 - TRBV27 - TGTGCCAGCAGCTCTCGACGGGCCTCTGGAAACACCATATATTTT CASSSRRASGNTIYF
TRBJ1-6 - TRBV5-1 TRBD1 TGCGCCAGCAGCATGGACAGGGGTGAGAATAATTCACCCCTCCACTTT CASSMDRGENNSPLHF
TRBJ2-3 - TRBV18 - TGTGCCAGCTCCCCGAGCGTTATGAGCACAGATACGCAGTATTTT CASSPSVMSTDTQYF
TRBJ1-2 - TRBV12-3/TRBV12-4 - TGTGCCAGCAGTTTAAAAAGGGAGGCTGGCTACACCTTC CASSLKREAGYTF
TRBJ1-2 - TRBV19 TRBD1 TGTGCCAGTACGGACAGGGTTGATGGCTACACCTTC CASTDRVDGYTF
TRBJ2-1 - TRBV5-1 - TGCGCCAGCAACCGGGACTCGGGGAGCTCCTACAATGAGCAGTTCTTC CASNRDSGSSYNEQFF
TRBJ1-2 - TRBV3-1/TRBV3-2 TRBD1 TGTGCCAGCAGCCCCGTCTTGGGGGGCCACAGACTGACAGGGAACTATGGCTACACCTTC CASSPVLGGHRLTGNYGYTF
TRBJ1-2 - TRBV6-5 TRBD1 TGTGCCAGCAGTTACCTCGGACAGGGCTATGGCTACACCTTC CASSYLGQGYGYTF
TRBJ2-1 - TRBV7-2 - TGTGCCAGCAGCTTAACCGGGACTCGGTACAATGAGCAGTTCTTC CASSLTGTRYNEQFF
TRBJ1-5 - TRBV5-5 TRBD1 TGTGCCAGCAGCTGGGGGACAGGGCCGAATCAGCCCCAGCATTTT CASSWGTGPNQPQHF
TRBJ2-7 - TRBV4-1 - TGCGCCAGCAGCCAGACGGCTAGCCCAGCCTACGAGCAGTACTTC CASSQTASPAYEQYF
TRBJ1-6 once TRBV2 - TGTGCCAGCGGAACACGGGGGGCAGGTAATTCACCCCTCCACTTT CASGTRGAGNSPLHF
TRBJ2-1 once TRBV30 - TGTGCCTGGAGTGCCCTCTCCAGTGAGCAGTTCTTC CAWSALSSEQFF
TRBJ1-2 few TRBV4-2 TRBD1 TGTGCCAACAGGGGTCCGCTCGATGGCTACACCTTC CANRGPLDGYTF
TRBJ1-1 - TRBV5-7 - TGTGCCAGCAGCTTGTCCCCGGGGTGGAACACTGAAGCTTTCTTT CASSLSPGWNTEAFF
TRBJ1-2 - TRBV9 - TGTGCCAGCAGCGTAGGTAGCGGGGAGGACCTGGTTAAGGGCTACACCTTC CASSVGSGEDLVKGYTF